Presented here are 9 T cell receptor beta chains from one specimen sequenced in a study of human T cells and chemical hapten exposure. One entry per CDR3 protein results from TCRdb running MiXCR on the RACE reads. This table has about 56,000 distinct CDR3 sequences, 7.5% to 10% appearing once. Described time point: patch test 1, 2 weeks after DPC sensitization. Stated treatment: therapeutic diphenylcyclopropenone sensitization with weekly scalp DPC. The sample consisted of whole blood, taken in connection with sensitization to the hapten diphenylcyclopropenone (DPC). Receptors were obtained from a woman aged 35 to 49 with alopecia areata. Some clones in this sample may be carry-over from other donors' samples.

This clonotype showed up many times. The J gene is TRBJ1-4, the V gene TRBV5-1; no firm D call. Germline assignment: CDR1 SGHRS and CDR2 YFSETQ. Trimming removed 5 bases at V and 3 bases at J, with 14 bases between. The CDR3 spans 15 residues. This chain's CDR3 is CASSPAWRPNEKLFF. CDR3 bases: TGCGCCAGCAGTCCTGCTTGGAGACCTAATGAAAAACTGTTTTTT.

This clonotype was recorded many times. This chain connects TRBV4-2 to TRBJ1-4, with 10 bases fitting TRBD1. Trimming cost V 2 bases and J 5 bases; bases outside gene matches: 8. CDR3 size: 17 residues. The germline gives CDR1 LGHNA, CDR2 YNFKEQ. This chain's CDR3 is CASSQNPWGQGNEKLFF. In nucleotides, the CDR3 is TGTGCCAGCAGCCAAAATCCCTGGGGACAGGGGAATGAAAAACTGTTTTTT.

This clonotype was seen more than once but under ten times. The chain's CDR3 is CASSPLTGRNTEAFF. CDR3 DNA sequence: TGTGCCAGCAGTCCTTTGACAGGAAGAAACACTGAAGCTTTCTTT. The V and J genes are TRBV12-3 or TRBV12-4 and TRBJ1-1, with a tentative D call TRBD1 (6 bases). The V and J ends lost 5 bases and 2 bases respectively, with 15 bases between them. The CDR3 covers 15 residues.

This clonotype has a count of ten or more. The rearrangement links TRBV28 to TRBJ2-3, with a possible D match to TRBD2 (6 bases). Germline V gives CDR1 MDHEN, CDR2 SYDVKM. The CDR3 totals 14 residues. V was cut by 4 bases and J by 2 bases, with 10 bases left in between. This chain's CDR3 is CASSSGGPTDTQYF. The CDR3 coding sequence is TGTGCCAGCAGTTCCGGGGGTCCCACAGATACGCAGTATTTT.

This clonotype came up many times. V gene TRBV29-1 combines with J gene TRBJ1-2, with D possibly TRBD1 on 6 matching bases. CDR1 is SQVTM, CDR2 ANQGSEA, per germline. The CDR3 has 13 amino acids. The V end was cut by 4 bases, the J end by 3 bases, with 12 bases between. CDR3 DNA: TGCAGCGTTGTGCGGGGGGCAGACTATGGCTACACCTTC. It translates to CSVVRGADYGYTF.

This clonotype was detected many times. The V gene is TRBV9, the J gene TRBJ2-4; D ambiguous. V was shortened by 3 bases and J by 0 bases, with 13 bases between the two germline ends. Looked up from germline, CDR1 is SGDLS and CDR2 is YYNGEE. This CDR3 is built from 16 residues. CDR3 DNA sequence: TGTGCCAGCAGCGAGTCAGGTTCGATAGCCAAAAACATTCAGTACTTC. This translates into CASSESGSIAKNIQYF.

The chain is built from TRBV4-3 and TRBJ2-1, with D hard to call. Germline CDR1 is LGHNA and CDR2 is YSLEER. The ends were cut back, 0 bases at V and 7 bases at J, with 10 bases in the middle. This CDR3 contains 14 residues. The CDR3 DNA reads TGCGCCAGCAGCCAAGAGAGGATAGGAAATGAGCAGTTCTTC. It yields the protein CASSQERIGNEQFF.

The chain carries TRBV19 and TRBJ1-5, with D tentatively TRBD1 (6 bases). Trimming cost V 10 bases and J 4 bases, with 14 bases left between them. Looked up from germline, CDR1 is LNHDA and CDR2 is SQIVND (reference sequence). This CDR3 is built from 13 residues. The CDR3 nucleotides are TGTGCCACCGCGGAACAGGGAAATCAGCCCCAGCATTTT. This sequence encodes CATAEQGNQPQHF.

The gene calls are TRBV5-1 and TRBJ1-4; D is perhaps TRBD1 (5 bases). CDR1 and CDR2 (germline): SGHRS, YFSETQ. The V end lost 3 bases, the J end lost 5 bases, and 11 bases lay between the germline ends. The length of the CDR3 is 14 residues. CDR3 amino acids: CASSSGVDNEKLFF. CDR3 coding DNA: TGCGCCAGCAGCTCGGGGGTTGACAATGAAAAACTGTTTTTT.